These T cell receptor beta chains were read from a single sample in a study of chemoradiotherapy in HPV16-positive cancers. Assay: immunoSEQ multiplex PCR; the TCRdb copy retains only in-frame clones and omits some. The table lists roughly 14,000 clones, about four fifths of them singletons. Sampling was performed from a patient who underwent chemoradiotherapy. These receptor sequences come from a human donor with HPV-associated anogenital cancer. Both conserved end residues are part of each CDR3. Clone size appears in some rows only: once, few, many, or a class for an expanded clone.

v_call: TRBV7-2
clone_size: few
j_call: TRBJ1-2
cdr3_aa: CASSSGRHYGYTF

v_call: TRBV5-1
clone_size: NA
j_call: TRBJ2-1
cdr3_aa: CASSFEGGSFNEQFF

v_call: TRBV7-9
clone_size: NA
j_call: TRBJ1-2
cdr3_aa: CASSYGGGPANYGYTF

v_call: TRBV7-8
clone_size: NA
j_call: TRBJ2-7
cdr3_aa: CASSSGRFTYEQYF

v_call: TRBV2
clone_size: NA
j_call: TRBJ2-7
cdr3_aa: CASSEAGGVGEQYF

v_call: TRBV6-5
clone_size: NA
j_call: TRBJ1-3
cdr3_aa: CASKGDRAGNTIYF

v_call: TRBV21-1
clone_size: NA
j_call: TRBJ1-2
cdr3_aa: CASSKLGWTGAGANYGYTF

v_call: TRBV27
clone_size: few
j_call: TRBJ1-5
cdr3_aa: CASRGRYSNQPQHF

v_call: TRBV30
clone_size: NA
j_call: TRBJ1-5
cdr3_aa: CAWSVDTGLDQPQHF

v_call: TRBV11-1
clone_size: NA
j_call: TRBJ2-7
cdr3_aa: CASSFLGTTYEQYF

v_call: TRBV7-3
clone_size: NA
j_call: TRBJ2-7
cdr3_aa: CASSPGTVYEQYF

v_call: TRBV4-1
clone_size: few
j_call: TRBJ1-1
cdr3_aa: CASSEGRNTEAFF

v_call: TRBV29-1
clone_size: few
j_call: TRBJ1-2
cdr3_aa: CSVPLGGGYTF

v_call: TRBV7-2
clone_size: few
j_call: TRBJ1-1
cdr3_aa: CASSLGPLNTEAFF

v_call: TRBV5-1
clone_size: NA
j_call: TRBJ2-2
cdr3_aa: CASSLARSTGDTGELFF

v_call: TRBV5-1
clone_size: once
j_call: TRBJ1-3
cdr3_aa: CASSSIPGSGNTIYF

v_call: TRBV10-1
clone_size: NA
j_call: TRBJ2-7
cdr3_aa: CASSVGTYEQYF

v_call: TRBV2
clone_size: NA
j_call: TRBJ2-1
cdr3_aa: CASQGLAGVNEQFF

v_call: TRBV27
clone_size: NA
j_call: TRBJ1-2
cdr3_aa: CASSSARVEGYYGYTF

v_call: TRBV7-8
clone_size: NA
j_call: TRBJ2-6
cdr3_aa: CASSRGPYPQSRANVLTF

v_call: TRBV11-2
clone_size: NA
j_call: TRBJ2-1
cdr3_aa: CASSLLLGDQFF

v_call: TRBV10-3
clone_size: few
j_call: TRBJ2-7
cdr3_aa: CAISGLEGREQYF

v_call: TRBV11-2
clone_size: NA
j_call: TRBJ1-1
cdr3_aa: CASSLAMGQAEAFF

v_call: TRBV9
clone_size: few
j_call: TRBJ2-7
cdr3_aa: CASSSGDLGGEQYF

v_call: TRBV30
clone_size: NA
j_call: TRBJ2-3
cdr3_aa: CAWSVLADTQYF

v_call: TRBV27
clone_size: NA
j_call: TRBJ1-5
cdr3_aa: CASSLLGGDQPQHF

v_call: TRBV27
clone_size: NA
j_call: TRBJ2-1
cdr3_aa: CASSLHLSSYNEQFF

v_call: TRBV11-2
clone_size: NA
j_call: TRBJ1-2
cdr3_aa: CASSLGQLGRGTDGYTF

v_call: TRBV7-6
clone_size: NA
j_call: TRBJ2-7
cdr3_aa: CASSLTSGSGYEQYF

v_call: TRBV27
clone_size: once
j_call: TRBJ1-1
cdr3_aa: CASSFGGVAEAFF

v_call: TRBV19
clone_size: NA
j_call: TRBJ1-1
cdr3_aa: CASSTRAGGTEAFF

v_call: TRBV7-3
clone_size: NA
j_call: TRBJ2-3
cdr3_aa: CASSFGGLASDTQYF

v_call: TRBV7-8
clone_size: NA
j_call: TRBJ2-3
cdr3_aa: CASSTTARTSGGTDTQYF

v_call: TRBV13
clone_size: NA
j_call: TRBJ2-6
cdr3_aa: CASSNTGAPTVGANVLTF

v_call: TRBV19
clone_size: NA
j_call: TRBJ2-7
cdr3_aa: CASSTGPLSYEQYF

v_call: TRBV9
clone_size: NA
j_call: TRBJ1-1
cdr3_aa: CASSVDGYTEAFF